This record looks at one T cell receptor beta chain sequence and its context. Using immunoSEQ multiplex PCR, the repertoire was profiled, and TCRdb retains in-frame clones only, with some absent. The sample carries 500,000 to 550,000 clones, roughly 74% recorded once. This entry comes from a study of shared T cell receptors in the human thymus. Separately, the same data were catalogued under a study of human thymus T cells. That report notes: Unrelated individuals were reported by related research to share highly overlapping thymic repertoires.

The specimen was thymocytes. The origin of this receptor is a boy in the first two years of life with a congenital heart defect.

CDR3 sequence: CASSWTSVYEQYF. CDR3 in DNA: TGTGCCAGCAGCTGGACTTCCGTCTACGAGCAGTACTTC. The V gene is TRBV2, the J gene TRBJ2-7; possible D gene TRBD2, 5 bases. V was cut by 6 bases and J by 3 bases, with 12 bases left in between. Germline V CDR1 and CDR2: SNHLY, FYNNEI. The CDR3 sequence is 13 residues long.